The 25 T cell receptor beta chains in this list originate from one sample, sequenced in a study of cytomegalovirus exposure and HLA in healthy donors. The PCR was carried out with 60 Vbeta primers and 13 Jbeta primers. Produced via immunoSEQ multiplex PCR; TCRdb's table is partial and in-frame only. The data contain 150,000 to 200,000 clones, about four fifths of them singletons. The sequencing input was PBMCs. The receptors stem from a boy aged 2 to 9 in good health and CMV-seronegative.

With respect to this clone: Other DNA sequences within the sample encode an identical CDR3. The chain joins TRBV6-5 to TRBJ1-1, with TRBD1 identical over 7 bases. V shed 4 bases and J 5 bases; nucleotides not matched to a gene: 7. The CDR3 length is 14 residues. Germline CDR1 reads MNHEY; CDR2 reads SVGAGI. CDR3: CASSSRGSGTEAFF. The CDR3 DNA reads TGTGCCAGCAGTTCCAGGGGGTCGGGGACTGAAGCTTTCTTT.

This chain uses TRBV7-9 with TRBJ2-2; a possible D gene is TRBD2 (5 bases). From germline, CDR1 is SEHNR and CDR2 FQNEAQ (reference sequence). CDR3 length: 15 residues. Deletions cut 2 bases from V and 7 bases from J, with 14 bases between. The CDR3 loop reads CASSLPSGFHGELFF. The DNA for the CDR3 is TGTGCCAGCAGCTTACCCTCGGGGTTTCACGGGGAGCTGTTTTTT.

This clone was found a few times. J is TRBJ2-7 and V is TRBV9; TRBD1 might be the D (6 bases). Germline V gene data show CDR1 as SGDLS and CDR2 as YYNGEE. Trimming removed 3 bases from V and 2 bases from J, with 12 bases in between. The CDR3 extends over 14 amino acids. The CDR3 nucleotides read TGTGCCAGCAGCGCCGGACAGCAGACCTACGAGCAGTACTTC. It specifies CASSAGQQTYEQYF.

This chain links TRBV2 with TRBJ2-7; TRBD1 might be the D (6 bases). This CDR3 is built from 15 residues. CDR1 and CDR2 from the germline V gene are SNHLY and FYNNEI. V gave up 1 base and J gave up 2 bases, with 12 bases separating them. This CDR3 reads CASSEGRAGAYEQYF. The DNA of the CDR3 is TGTGCCAGCAGTGAAGGAAGGGCAGGGGCCTACGAGCAGTACTTC.

The chain links TRBV5-4 to TRBJ2-1, with 9 positions matching TRBD2. The CDR3 totals 17 residues. Germline loops: CDR1 SGHNT, CDR2 YYREEE (reference sequence). Unmatched junction bases numbered 8, after V lost 4 bases and J lost 0 bases. Here the CDR3 DNA reads TGTGCCAGCAGCCCGACTAGCGGACTTAGCTCCTACAATGAGCAGTTCTTC. Residues: CASSPTSGLSSYNEQFF.

V gene TRBV4-1 combines with J gene TRBJ2-3; perhaps TRBD2 as D (5 bases). V was trimmed by 2 bases and J by 2 bases, leaving 8 bases between them. The CDR3 totals 14 residues. In germline, CDR1 is MGHRA, CDR2 YSYEKL. CDR3 region: CASSQPDSTDTQYF. The CDR3 region has the DNA TGCGCCAGCAGCCAACCGGACTCCACAGATACGCAGTATTTT.

The chain carries TRBV10-1 and TRBJ2-1; 10 nucleotides line up with TRBD2. Trimming removed 2 bases from V and 7 bases from J; junction bases left unmatched: 8. The CDR3 is 16 residues long. Germline loops: CDR1 WNHNN, CDR2 SYGVQD (reference sequence). The CDR3 nucleotides are TGCGCCAGCAGTGAGATGGCTAGCGGGAGCAGTAATGAGCAGTTCTTC. Translating it yields CASSEMASGSSNEQFF.

The CDR3 coding sequence is TGTGCCAGCAGTTTCCCGACCACTTCGCCTAGCGGGAGGTACAATGAGCAGTTCTTC. Translating it yields CASSFPTTSPSGRYNEQFF. The chain is built from TRBV27 and TRBJ2-1; the match to TRBD2 covers 11 bases. The trim removed 3 bases at V and 4 bases at J, leaving 14 bases unmatched. Germline V lookup: CDR1 MNHEY, CDR2 SMNVEV (reference sequence). There are 19 residues in the CDR3.

The J gene is TRBJ2-1, the V gene TRBV9; a weak D match, TRBD2 (7 bases). Germline V gives CDR1 SGDLS, CDR2 YYNGEE. The CDR3 has 13 amino acids. Trimming cost V 0 bases and J 9 bases, with 10 bases left between them. The CDR3 is CASSVVGGGEQFF. In DNA, the CDR3 is TGTGCCAGCAGCGTAGTAGGGGGGGGTGAGCAGTTCTTC.

This sequence joins TRBV6-6 and TRBJ2-7; D unclear. Germline loops: CDR1 MNHNY, CDR2 SVGAGI (reference sequence). V dropped 2 bases and J dropped 0 bases, with 5 bases sitting between them. The length of the CDR3 is 13 residues. CDR3 coding DNA: TGTGCCAGCAGTTACGTGAGCTCCTACGAGCAGTACTTC. It is translated as CASSYVSSYEQYF.

The chain couples TRBV13 to TRBJ2-7; 8 bases fit TRBD2. The germline CDR1 and CDR2 sequences are PRHDT and FYEKMQ (reference sequence). This CDR3 comprises 14 residues. Germline trimming cut 0 bases from V and 6 bases from J; bases unmatched to any gene: 4. The CDR3 is CASSLGKGLAEQYF. CDR3 bases: TGTGCCAGCAGCTTAGGGAAAGGACTAGCCGAGCAGTACTTC.

The chain is built from TRBV19 and TRBJ1-6; 9 bases match TRBD1. The J segment lost 7 bases and the V segment lost 0 bases, leaving 10 bases of the junction unmatched. Germline values: CDR1 LNHDA, CDR2 SQIVND (reference sequence). This CDR3 has 18 amino acids. The CDR3 is CASSIDRWTGAKNSPLHF. Here the CDR3 DNA reads TGTGCCAGTAGTATAGATCGCTGGACAGGGGCGAAAAATTCACCCCTCCACTTT.

This clone was counted once. The chain has TRBV28 and TRBJ1-2; TRBD1 aligns across 8 bases. Losses at the gene ends were 4 bases for V and 3 bases for J; bases not matched to a gene: 16. The CDR3 consists of 18 residues. Germline values: CDR1 MDHEN, CDR2 SYDVKM. CDR3: CASSSPSTPGGEDYGYTF. The CDR3 nucleotides read TGTGCCAGCAGTTCACCCTCAACACCAGGGGGCGAGGACTATGGCTACACCTTC.

V usage is TRBV6-6 and J usage is TRBJ2-7; 10 bases agree with TRBD1. Germline CDR1 MNHNY, CDR2 SVGAGI (reference sequence). Trimming at V came to 5 bases and at J to 5 bases, leaving 0 bases not matched to a gene. The CDR3 is 12 residues long. The CDR3 DNA sequence: TGTGCCAGCAGTGACAGGGGGCACGAGCAGTACTTC. Residues: CASSDRGHEQYF.

The chain combines TRBV6-1 with TRBJ2-7; 10 nucleotides agree with TRBD2. The CDR3 consists of 15 residues. Germline V CDR1 and CDR2: MNHNS, SASEGT. Unmatched junction bases numbered 3, after V lost 1 base and J lost 3 bases. The CDR3: CASSEGPSGSYEQYF. DNA for the CDR3: TGTGCCAGCAGTGAAGGGCCTAGCGGGAGCTACGAGCAGTACTTC.

The gene calls are TRBV9 and TRBJ2-7, with D maybe TRBD2 (6 bases). Germline CDR1 is SGDLS and CDR2 is YYNGEE. The CDR3 covers 14 residues. V was cut by 0 bases and J by 0 bases, with 7 bases left in between. The CDR3 sequence: CASSVDGSSYEQYF. CDR3 bases: TGTGCCAGCAGCGTAGACGGGAGCTCCTACGAGCAGTACTTC.

The V gene is TRBV6-6, the J gene TRBJ2-5, with TRBD1 matching over 11 bases. Trimming cost V 6 bases and J 3 bases; bases outside gene matches: 9. This CDR3 spans 16 amino acids. Germline lookup yields CDR1 MNHNY and CDR2 SVGAGI (reference sequence). The CDR3 reads CASSLGGQGAKETQYF. The CDR3 DNA reads TGTGCCAGCAGCCTAGGAGGACAGGGGGCGAAAGAGACCCAGTACTTC.

The rearrangement uses TRBV7-3 and TRBJ2-7; 7 bases match TRBD2. With 5 bases clipped from V and 6 bases from J, the junction kept 10 bases outside the gene matches. The V gene's germline CDR1 is SGHTA and CDR2 FQGTGA. The CDR3 is 14 residues long. The CDR3 region has the DNA TGTGCCAGCAGCAGGTCTAGCGGTAGTTTCGAGCAGTACTTC. Translated: CASSRSSGSFEQYF.

V gene TRBV7-3 combines with J gene TRBJ2-7, with 10 bases matching TRBD2. This CDR3 has 15 amino acids. Trimming at V came to 2 bases and at J to 4 bases, leaving 5 bases not matched to a gene. CDR1 and CDR2 from the germline V gene are SGHTA and FQGTGA. The CDR3 DNA reads TGTGCCAGCAGCTTAGGGCTAGCGGGAGATTACGAGCAGTACTTC. Protein sequence: CASSLGLAGDYEQYF. The variable domain in full, with the rest retrieved from reference TRBV7-3 and TRBJ2-7, is GAGVSQTPSNKVTEKGKYVELRCDPISGHTALYWYRQSLGQGPEFLIYFQGTGAADDSGLPNDRFFAVRPEGSVSTLKIQRTERGDSAVYLCASSLGLAGDYEQYFGPGTRLTVT.

V is TRBV5-8 and J is TRBJ2-5, with 11 positions matching TRBD1. The trim removed 4 bases at V and 5 bases at J, leaving 10 bases unmatched. CDR3 length: 16 residues. Germline V gene data show CDR1 as SGHTS and CDR2 as YDEGEE. Here the CDR3 reads CASSLGQGAPGETQYF. CDR3 in DNA: TGTGCCAGCAGCCTAGGACAGGGGGCGCCTGGGGAGACCCAGTACTTC.

This rearrangement joins TRBV6-5 to TRBJ2-2, with D possibly TRBD2 on 5 matching bases. Germline loops: CDR1 MNHEY, CDR2 SVGAGI. V was pared by 0 bases and J by 6 bases, with 5 bases between. This CDR3 comprises 13 residues. For the CDR3, the DNA is TGTGCCAGCAGTTACTCGGAGGCCGGGGAGCTGTTTTTT. Protein: CASSYSEAGELFF.

The V and J genes are TRBV5-1 and TRBJ2-5; D call uncertain. V lost 1 base, J lost 4 bases, and 11 bases lay in between. Per the germline V gene, CDR1 is SGHRS and CDR2 is YFSETQ. This CDR3 contains 14 residues. CDR3 protein: CASSLFESRETQYF. CDR3 bases: TGCGCCAGCAGCTTGTTTGAGTCAAGAGAGACCCAGTACTTC.

The V gene is TRBV5-1, the J gene TRBJ2-7; 8 bases fit TRBD1. The germline V gene has CDR1 SGHRS and CDR2 YFSETQ. The CDR3 loop spans 15 amino acids. The J segment lost 4 bases and the V segment lost 0 bases, leaving 6 bases of the junction unmatched. CDR3 loop: CASSLETGAGYEQYF. The CDR3 DNA reads TGCGCCAGCAGCTTGGAGACAGGGGCGGGATACGAGCAGTACTTC.

The chain combines TRBV13 with TRBJ1-3; the match to TRBD1 covers 9 bases. V dropped 5 bases and J dropped 0; count of bases not matched to a gene: 5. CDR3 size: 16 residues. CDR1 and CDR2 (germline): PRHDT, FYEKMQ (reference sequence). CDR3 DNA: TGTGCCAGCAGCCAAGGACAGGGGAGCTCTGGAAACACCATATATTTT. It is translated as CASSQGQGSSGNTIYF.

The rearrangement links TRBV30 to TRBJ2-7; D perhaps matches TRBD1 (6 bases). V was trimmed by 2 bases and J by 4 bases, leaving 9 bases between them. Germline CDR1 reads GTSNPN; CDR2 reads SVGIG (reference sequence). This CDR3 has 12 residues. The CDR3 sequence is CAWSLQGYEQYF. Here the CDR3 DNA reads TGTGCCTGGAGTTTACAGGGATACGAGCAGTACTTC. Full variable domain (rest looked up from reference TRBV30 and TRBJ2-7): SQTIHQWPATLVQPVGSPLSLECTVEGTSNPNLYWYRQAAGRGLQLLFYSVGIGQISSEVPQNLSASRPQDRQFILSSKKLLLSDSGFYLCAWSLQGYEQYFGPGTRLTVT.